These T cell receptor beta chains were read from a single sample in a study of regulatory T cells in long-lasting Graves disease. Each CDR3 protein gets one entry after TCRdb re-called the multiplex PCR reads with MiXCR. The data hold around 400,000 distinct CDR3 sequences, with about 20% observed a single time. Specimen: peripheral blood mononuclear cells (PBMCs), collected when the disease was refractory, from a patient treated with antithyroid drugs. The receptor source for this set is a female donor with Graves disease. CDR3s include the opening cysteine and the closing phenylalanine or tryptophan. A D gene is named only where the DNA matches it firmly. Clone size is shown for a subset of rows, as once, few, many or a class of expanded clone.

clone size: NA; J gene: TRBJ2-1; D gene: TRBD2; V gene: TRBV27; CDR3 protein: CASSFPGTSGLDEQFF; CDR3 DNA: TGTGCCAGCAGTTTCCCCGGGACTAGCGGTTTAGATGAGCAGTTCTTC
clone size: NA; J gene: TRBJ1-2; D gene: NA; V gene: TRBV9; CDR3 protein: CASSVGGHYPSQGEDGYTF; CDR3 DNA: TGTGCCAGCAGCGTAGGGGGACATTATCCGTCTCAGGGCGAAGATGGCTACACCTTC
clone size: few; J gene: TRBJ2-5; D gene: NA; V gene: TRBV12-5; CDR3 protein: CASGLVLPETQYF; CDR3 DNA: TGTGCTAGTGGTTTGGTTCTGCCTGAGACCCAGTACTTC
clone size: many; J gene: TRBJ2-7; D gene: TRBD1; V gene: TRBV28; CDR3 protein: CASSLKRGTAAYEQYF; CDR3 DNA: TGTGCCAGCAGCCTAAAACGAGGGACAGCCGCGTACGAGCAGTACTTC
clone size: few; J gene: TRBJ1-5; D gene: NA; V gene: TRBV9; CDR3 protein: CASSVVYGVGNQPQHF; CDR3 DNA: TGTGCCAGCAGCGTAGTATATGGGGTCGGCAATCAGCCCCAGCATTTT
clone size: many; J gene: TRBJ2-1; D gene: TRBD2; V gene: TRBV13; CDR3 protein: CASSTSSRLAGGVNEQFF; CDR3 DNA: TGTGCCAGCAGCACCTCCTCCCGACTAGCGGGAGGGGTAAATGAGCAGTTCTTC
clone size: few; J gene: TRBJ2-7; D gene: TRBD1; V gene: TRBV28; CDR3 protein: CASSSPDRAYTYEQYF; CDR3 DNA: TGTGCCAGCAGCTCTCCTGACAGGGCCTACACCTACGAGCAGTACTTC
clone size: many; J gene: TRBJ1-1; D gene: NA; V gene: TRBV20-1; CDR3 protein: CSARVFAGSRTEAFF; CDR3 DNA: TGCAGTGCTAGGGTGTTTGCTGGGAGTCGCACTGAAGCTTTCTTT
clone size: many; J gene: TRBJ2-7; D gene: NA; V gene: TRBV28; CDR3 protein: CASSPVLATLEQYF; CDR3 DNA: TGTGCCAGCAGCCCAGTGCTAGCCACCCTCGAGCAGTACTTC
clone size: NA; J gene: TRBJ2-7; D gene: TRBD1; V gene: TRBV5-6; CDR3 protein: CASSDRGVRRGNEQYF; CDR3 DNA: TGTGCCAGCAGCGACAGGGGGGTTCGGAGAGGCAACGAGCAGTACTTC
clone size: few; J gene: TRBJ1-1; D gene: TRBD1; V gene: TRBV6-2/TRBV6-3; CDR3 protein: CASSYFGQGAFF; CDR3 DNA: TGTGCCAGCAGTTACTTCGGACAGGGAGCTTTCTTT
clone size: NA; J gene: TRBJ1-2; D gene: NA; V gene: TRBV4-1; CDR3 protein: CASSRATEYYGYTF; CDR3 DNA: TGCGCCAGCAGCCGAGCGACAGAATACTATGGCTACACCTTC
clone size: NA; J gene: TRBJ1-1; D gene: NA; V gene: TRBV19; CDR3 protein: CASSASRGVEAFF; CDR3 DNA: TGTGCCAGTAGTGCGTCTCGCGGAGTTGAAGCTTTCTTT
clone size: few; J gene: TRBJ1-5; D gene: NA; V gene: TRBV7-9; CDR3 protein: CASSLTEGTNQPQHF; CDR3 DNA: TGTGCCAGCAGCTTAACTGAGGGTACCAATCAGCCCCAGCATTTT
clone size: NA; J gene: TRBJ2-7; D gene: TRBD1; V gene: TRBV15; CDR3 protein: CATSRASGTGNYEQYF; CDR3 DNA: TGTGCCACCAGCAGAGCCTCCGGGACAGGGAACTACGAGCAGTACTTC
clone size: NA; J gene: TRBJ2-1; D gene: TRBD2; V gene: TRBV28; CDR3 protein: CASSLSFPGLADNEQFF; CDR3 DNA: TGTGCCAGCAGTTTATCGTTCCCGGGACTAGCGGACAATGAGCAGTTCTTC
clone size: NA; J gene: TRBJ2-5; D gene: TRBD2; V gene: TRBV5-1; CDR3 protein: CASSPGLAGHAIGTQYF; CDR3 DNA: TGCGCCAGCAGCCCCGGGCTAGCGGGGCACGCAATTGGAACCCAGTACTTC
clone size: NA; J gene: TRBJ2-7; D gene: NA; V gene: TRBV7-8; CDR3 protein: CASSLAKGQLGSYEQYF; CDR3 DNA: TGTGCCAGCAGCTTAGCGAAGGGCCAGTTGGGCTCCTACGAGCAGTACTTC
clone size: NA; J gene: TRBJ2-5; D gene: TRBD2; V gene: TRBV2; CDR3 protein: CASRGQPGGAQYF; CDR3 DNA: TGTGCCAGCAGGGGACAACCGGGGGGGGCCCAGTACTTC
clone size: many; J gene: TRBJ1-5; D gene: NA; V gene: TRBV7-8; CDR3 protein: CASSLLRNSNQPQHF; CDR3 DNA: TGTGCCAGCAGCTTATTGCGTAATAGCAATCAGCCCCAGCATTTT
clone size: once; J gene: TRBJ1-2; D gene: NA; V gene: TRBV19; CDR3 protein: CASSTKQGYGYTF; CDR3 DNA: TGTGCCAGTAGTACCAAACAGGGCTATGGCTACACCTTC
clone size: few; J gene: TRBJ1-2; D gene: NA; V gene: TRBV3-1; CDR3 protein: CASSQDLTLGNGYTF; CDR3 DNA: TGTGCCAGCAGCCAAGACCTAACTTTGGGGAATGGCTACACCTTC
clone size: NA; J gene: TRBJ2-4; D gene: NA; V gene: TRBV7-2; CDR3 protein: CASSLVTGPDKNIQYF; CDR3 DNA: TGTGCCAGCAGCTTAGTTACGGGCCCGGACAAAAACATTCAGTACTTC
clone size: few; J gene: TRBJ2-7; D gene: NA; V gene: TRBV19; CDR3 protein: CASSDPGGLYYEQYF; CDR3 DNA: TGTGCCAGTAGTGACCCGGGTGGACTCTACTACGAGCAGTACTTC
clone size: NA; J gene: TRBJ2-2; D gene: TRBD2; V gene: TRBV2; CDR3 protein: CASKRTRTSGPTGELFF; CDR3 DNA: TGTGCCAGCAAACGAACCAGGACTAGCGGCCCCACCGGGGAGCTGTTTTTT
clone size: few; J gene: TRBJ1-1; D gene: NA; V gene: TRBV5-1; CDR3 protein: CASTVGGGNTEAFF; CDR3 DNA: TGCGCCAGTACGGTAGGGGGGGGGAACACTGAAGCTTTCTTT
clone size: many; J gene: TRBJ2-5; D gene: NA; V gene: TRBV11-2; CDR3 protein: CASSWGFEETQYF; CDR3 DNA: TGTGCCAGCAGCTGGGGATTCGAAGAGACCCAGTACTTC
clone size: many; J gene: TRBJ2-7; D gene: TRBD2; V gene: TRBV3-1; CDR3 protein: CASSHYSAGAGEQYF; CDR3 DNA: TGTGCCAGCAGCCATTACTCAGCGGGAGCGGGAGAGCAGTACTTC
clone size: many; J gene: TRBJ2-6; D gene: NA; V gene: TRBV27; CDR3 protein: CASSPWGGGNGANVLTF; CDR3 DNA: TGTGCCAGCAGCCCCTGGGGAGGGGGCAATGGGGCCAACGTCCTGACTTTC
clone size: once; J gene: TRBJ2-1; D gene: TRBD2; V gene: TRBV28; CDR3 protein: CASSASSGRVQFF; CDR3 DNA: TGTGCCAGCAGTGCGTCTAGCGGGAGGGTGCAGTTCTTC
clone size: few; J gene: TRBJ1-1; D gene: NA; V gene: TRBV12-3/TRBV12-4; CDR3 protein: CASTQYLNTEAFF; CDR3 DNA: TGTGCCAGCACCCAATACCTTAACACTGAAGCTTTCTTT
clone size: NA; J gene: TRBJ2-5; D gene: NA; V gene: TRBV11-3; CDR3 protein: CASSYSGSQETQYF; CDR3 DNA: TGTGCCAGCAGCTATTCAGGTAGCCAAGAGACCCAGTACTTC
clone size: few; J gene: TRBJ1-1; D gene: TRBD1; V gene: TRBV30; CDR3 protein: CAWSHRGNTEAFF; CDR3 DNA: TGTGCCTGGAGTCACAGGGGGAACACTGAAGCTTTCTTT
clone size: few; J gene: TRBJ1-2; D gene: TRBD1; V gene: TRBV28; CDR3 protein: CASSLGTGGVLNGYTF; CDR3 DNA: TGTGCCAGCAGTTTGGGGACAGGGGGCGTATTGAATGGCTACACCTTC
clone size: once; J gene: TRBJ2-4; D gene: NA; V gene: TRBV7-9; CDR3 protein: CASSPPDSERINIQYF; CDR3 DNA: TGTGCCAGCAGCCCACCGGACAGCGAAAGAATAAACATTCAGTACTTC
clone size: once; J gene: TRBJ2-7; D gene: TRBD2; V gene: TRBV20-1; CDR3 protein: CSAGVVAGNYEQYF; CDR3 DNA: TGCAGTGCTGGGGTTGTAGCGGGGAACTACGAGCAGTACTTC
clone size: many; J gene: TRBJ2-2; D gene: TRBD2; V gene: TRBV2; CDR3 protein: CASSSGLAGNTGELFF; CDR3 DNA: TGTGCCAGCAGTTCGGGACTAGCGGGTAACACCGGGGAGCTGTTTTTT
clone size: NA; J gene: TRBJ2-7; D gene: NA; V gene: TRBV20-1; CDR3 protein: CSLKGMSSYEQYF; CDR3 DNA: TGCAGCCTAAAGGGAATGAGCTCCTACGAGCAGTACTTC
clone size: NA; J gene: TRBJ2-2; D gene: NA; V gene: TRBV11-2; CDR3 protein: CASSPNLGELFF; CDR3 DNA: TGTGCCAGCAGTCCAAACCTCGGGGAGCTGTTTTTT
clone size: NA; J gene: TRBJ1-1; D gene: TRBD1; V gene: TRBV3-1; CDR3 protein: CASSQADRGPEAFF; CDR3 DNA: TGTGCCAGCAGCCAAGCGGACAGGGGTCCTGAAGCTTTCTTT